The source of this TCR beta chain is a study of T cell clones after liver transplantation. Study-level background: Graft-donor-reactive sequences were compared with third-party-reactive TCRbeta sequences from pre-transplant mixed lymphocyte reactions.

Repertoires were generated with immunoSEQ multiplex PCR, while TCRdb's copy carries only in-frame clones and drops some. The sample lists 85,000 to 130,000 clones, approximately 85% occurring once. General study results and limits: Circulating graft-donor-reactive CD4 TCRbeta sequences fell significantly post-transplant in 5 of 8 subjects. In a couple of subjects, few donor cells limited the measurable donor-reactive repertoire.

This clone was detected many times. What it recognizes is unknown. This sequence was found in a human donor who received a liver transplant. This material consisted of CD4+ T cells from blood, taken before liver transplant.

The CDR3 sequence: CASSSTQGAKTQYF. CDR3 DNA: TGTGCCAGCAGCTCAACACAGGGGGCGAAGACCCAGTACTTC. J is TRBJ2-5 and V is TRBV7-2; 9 bases match TRBD1. Germline V lookup: CDR1 SGHTA, CDR2 FQGNSA. With 4 bases clipped from V and 6 bases from J, the junction kept 6 bases outside the gene matches. The CDR3 is made up of 14 amino acids.